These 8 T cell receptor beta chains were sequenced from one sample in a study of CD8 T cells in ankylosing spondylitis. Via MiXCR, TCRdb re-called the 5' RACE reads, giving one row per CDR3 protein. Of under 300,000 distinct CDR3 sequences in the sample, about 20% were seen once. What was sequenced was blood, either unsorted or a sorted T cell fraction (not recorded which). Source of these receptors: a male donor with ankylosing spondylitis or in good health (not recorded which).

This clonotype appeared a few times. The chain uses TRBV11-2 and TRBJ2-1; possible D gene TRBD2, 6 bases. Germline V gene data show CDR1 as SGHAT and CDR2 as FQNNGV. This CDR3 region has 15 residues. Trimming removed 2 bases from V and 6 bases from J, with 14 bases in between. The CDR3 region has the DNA TGTGCCAGCAGCTTAACGCGGGACCACGTCAATGAGCAGTTCTTC. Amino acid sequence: CASSLTRDHVNEQFF.

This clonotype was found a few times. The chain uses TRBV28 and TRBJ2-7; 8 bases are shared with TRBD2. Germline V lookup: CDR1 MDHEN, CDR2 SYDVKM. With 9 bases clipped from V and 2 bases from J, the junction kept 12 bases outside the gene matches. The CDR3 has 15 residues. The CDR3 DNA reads TGTGCCAGTCCTACGGCCAGCGGGAGAGCCTACGAGCAGTACTTC. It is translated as CASPTASGRAYEQYF. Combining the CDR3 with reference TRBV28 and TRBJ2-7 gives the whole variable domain DVKVTQSSRYLVKRTGEKVFLECVQDMDHENMFWYRQDPGLGLRLIYFSYDVKMKEKGDIPEGYSVSREKKERFSLILESASTNQTSMYLCASPTASGRAYEQYFGPGTRLTVT.

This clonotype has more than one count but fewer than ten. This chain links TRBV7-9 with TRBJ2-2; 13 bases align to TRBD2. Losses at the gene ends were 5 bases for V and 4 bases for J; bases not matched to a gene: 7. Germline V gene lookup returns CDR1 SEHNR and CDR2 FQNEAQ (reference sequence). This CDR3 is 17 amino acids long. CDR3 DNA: TGTGCCAGCAGCCCGCGGACTAGCGGGAGTAGCACCGGGGAGCTGTTTTTT. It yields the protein CASSPRTSGSSTGELFF.

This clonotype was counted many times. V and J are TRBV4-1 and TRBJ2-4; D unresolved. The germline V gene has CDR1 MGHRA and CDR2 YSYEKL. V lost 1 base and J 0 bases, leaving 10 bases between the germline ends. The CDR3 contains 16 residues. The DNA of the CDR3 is TGCGCCAGCAGCCAAGGAGCTTTTCTAGCCAAAAACATTCAGTACTTC. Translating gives CASSQGAFLAKNIQYF.

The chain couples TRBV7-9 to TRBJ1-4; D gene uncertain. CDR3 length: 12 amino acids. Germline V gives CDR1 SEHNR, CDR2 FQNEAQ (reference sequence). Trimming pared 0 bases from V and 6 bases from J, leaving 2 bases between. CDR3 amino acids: CASSLADEKLFF. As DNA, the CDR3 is TGTGCCAGCAGCTTAGCGGATGAAAAACTGTTTTTT.

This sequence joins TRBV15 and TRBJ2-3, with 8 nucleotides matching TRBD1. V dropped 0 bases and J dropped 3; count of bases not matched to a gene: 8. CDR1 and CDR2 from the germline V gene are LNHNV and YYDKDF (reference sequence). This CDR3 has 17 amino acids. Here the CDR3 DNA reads TGTGCCACCAGCAGAGATTTAACAGGGGGTATGACAGATACGCAGTATTTT. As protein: CATSRDLTGGMTDTQYF.

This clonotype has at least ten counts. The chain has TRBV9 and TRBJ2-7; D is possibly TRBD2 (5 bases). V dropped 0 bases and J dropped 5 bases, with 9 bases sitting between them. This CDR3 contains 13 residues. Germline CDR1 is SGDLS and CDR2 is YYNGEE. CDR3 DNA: TGTGCCAGCAGCGTAGGGGAGAGAGACGAGCAGTACTTC. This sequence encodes CASSVGERDEQYF.

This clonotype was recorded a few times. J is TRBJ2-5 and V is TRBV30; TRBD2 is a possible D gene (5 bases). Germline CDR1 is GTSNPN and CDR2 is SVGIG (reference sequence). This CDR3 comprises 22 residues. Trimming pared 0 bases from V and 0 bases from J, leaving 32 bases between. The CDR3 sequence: CAWSVLEHAGFGRFGDQETQYF. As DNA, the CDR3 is TGTGCCTGGAGTGTACTGGAGCATGCGGGTTTCGGGCGATTCGGGGACCAAGAGACCCAGTACTTC.